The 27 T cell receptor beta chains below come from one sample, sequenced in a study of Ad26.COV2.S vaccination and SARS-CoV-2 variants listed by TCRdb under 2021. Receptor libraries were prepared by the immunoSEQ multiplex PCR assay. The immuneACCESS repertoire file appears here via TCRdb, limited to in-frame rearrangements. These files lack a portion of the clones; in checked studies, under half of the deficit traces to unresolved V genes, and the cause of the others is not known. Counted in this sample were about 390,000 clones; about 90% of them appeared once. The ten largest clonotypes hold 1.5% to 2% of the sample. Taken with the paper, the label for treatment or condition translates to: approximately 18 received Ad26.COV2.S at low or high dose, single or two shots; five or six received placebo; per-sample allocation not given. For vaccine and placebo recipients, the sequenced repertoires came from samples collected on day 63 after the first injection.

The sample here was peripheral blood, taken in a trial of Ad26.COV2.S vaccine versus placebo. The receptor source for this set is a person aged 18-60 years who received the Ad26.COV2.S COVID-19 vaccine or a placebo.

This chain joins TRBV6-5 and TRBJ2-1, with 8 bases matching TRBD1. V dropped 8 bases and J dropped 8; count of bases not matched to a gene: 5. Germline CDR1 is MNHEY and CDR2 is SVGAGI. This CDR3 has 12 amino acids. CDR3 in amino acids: CASLGQGYEQFF. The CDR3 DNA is TGTGCCAGCTTAGGACAGGGCTATGAGCAGTTCTTC.

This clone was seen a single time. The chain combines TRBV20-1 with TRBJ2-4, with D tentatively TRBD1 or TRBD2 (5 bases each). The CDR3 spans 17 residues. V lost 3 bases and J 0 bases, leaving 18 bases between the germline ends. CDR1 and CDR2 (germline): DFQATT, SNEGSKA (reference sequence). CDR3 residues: CSASPADNGLAKNIQYF. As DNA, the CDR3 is TGCAGTGCTAGTCCCGCGGACAATGGACTAGCCAAAAACATTCAGTACTTC.

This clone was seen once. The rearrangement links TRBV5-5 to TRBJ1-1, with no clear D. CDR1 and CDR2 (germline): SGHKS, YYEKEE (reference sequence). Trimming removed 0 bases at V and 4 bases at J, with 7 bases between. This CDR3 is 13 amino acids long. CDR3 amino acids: CASSLGGGTEAFF. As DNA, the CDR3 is TGTGCCAGCAGCTTGGGGGGAGGCACTGAAGCTTTCTTT.

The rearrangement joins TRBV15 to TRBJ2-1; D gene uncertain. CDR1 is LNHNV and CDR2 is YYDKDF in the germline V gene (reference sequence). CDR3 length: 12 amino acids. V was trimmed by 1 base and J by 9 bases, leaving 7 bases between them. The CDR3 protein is CATSRAAGEQFF. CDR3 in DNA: TGTGCCACCAGCAGAGCGGCCGGTGAGCAGTTCTTC.

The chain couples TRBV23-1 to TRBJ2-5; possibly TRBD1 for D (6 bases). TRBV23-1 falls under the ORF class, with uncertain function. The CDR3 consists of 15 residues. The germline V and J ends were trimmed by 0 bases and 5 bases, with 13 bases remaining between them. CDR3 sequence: CASSQSEGVGETQYF. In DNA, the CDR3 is TGCGCCAGCAGTCAATCAGAGGGGGTCGGGGAGACCCAGTACTTC.

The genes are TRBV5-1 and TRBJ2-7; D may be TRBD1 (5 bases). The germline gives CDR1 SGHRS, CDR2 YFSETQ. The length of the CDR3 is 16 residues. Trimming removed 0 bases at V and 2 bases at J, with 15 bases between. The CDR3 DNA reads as TGCGCCAGCAGCTTGGCCGGGCAGGGCGTACCCTACGAGCAGTACTTC. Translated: CASSLAGQGVPYEQYF. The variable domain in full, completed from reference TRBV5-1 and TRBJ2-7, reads KAGVTQTPRYLIKTRGQQVTLSCSPISGHRSVSWYQQTPGQGLQFLFEYFSETQRNKGNFPGRFSGRQFSNSRSEMNVSTLELGDSALYLCASSLAGQGVPYEQYFGPGTRLTVT.

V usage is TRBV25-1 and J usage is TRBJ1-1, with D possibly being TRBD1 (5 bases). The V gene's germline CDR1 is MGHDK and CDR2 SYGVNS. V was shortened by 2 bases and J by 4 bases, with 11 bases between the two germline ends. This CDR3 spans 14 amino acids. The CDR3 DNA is TGTGCCAGCAGTGAAGAGGGGAGGGGCACTGAAGCTTTCTTT. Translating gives CASSEEGRGTEAFF.

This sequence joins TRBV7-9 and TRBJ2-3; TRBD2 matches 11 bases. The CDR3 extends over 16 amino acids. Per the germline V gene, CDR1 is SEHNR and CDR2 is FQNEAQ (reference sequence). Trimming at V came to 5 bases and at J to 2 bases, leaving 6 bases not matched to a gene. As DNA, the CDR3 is TGTGCCAGCAGCCTCCGTAGCGGGGGGGCCACAGATACGCAGTATTTT. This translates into CASSLRSGGATDTQYF.

The CDR3 reads CASGGARLYGYTF. The DNA of the CDR3 is TGTGCCAGCGGAGGGGCTAGGCTGTATGGCTACACCTTC. V gene TRBV9 combines with J gene TRBJ1-2; a possible D gene is TRBD1 (5 bases). V dropped 7 bases and J dropped 5 bases, with 15 bases sitting between them. CDR1 SGDLS and CDR2 YYNGEE come from the germline V gene. The CDR3 is 13 amino acids. Filled out from reference TRBV9 and TRBJ1-2, the complete variable domain reads DSGVTQTPKHLITATGQRVTLRCSPRSGDLSVYWYQQSLDQGLQFLIQYYNGEERAKGNILERFSAQQFPDLHSELNLSSLELGDSALYFCASGGARLYGYTFGSGTRLTVV.

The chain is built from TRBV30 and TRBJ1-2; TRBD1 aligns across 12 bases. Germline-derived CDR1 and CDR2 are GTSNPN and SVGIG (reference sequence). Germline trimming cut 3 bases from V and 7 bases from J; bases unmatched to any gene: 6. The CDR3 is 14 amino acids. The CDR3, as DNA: TGTGCCTGGAGGGGACAGGGGGCTTCTGGTGGCTACACCTTC. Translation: CAWRGQGASGGYTF.

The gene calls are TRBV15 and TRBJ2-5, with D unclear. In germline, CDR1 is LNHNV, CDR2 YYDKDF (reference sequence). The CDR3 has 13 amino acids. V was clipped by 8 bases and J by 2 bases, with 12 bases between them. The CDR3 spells CATATRAQETQYF. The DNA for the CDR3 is TGTGCCACCGCCACACGAGCACAAGAGACCCAGTACTTC.

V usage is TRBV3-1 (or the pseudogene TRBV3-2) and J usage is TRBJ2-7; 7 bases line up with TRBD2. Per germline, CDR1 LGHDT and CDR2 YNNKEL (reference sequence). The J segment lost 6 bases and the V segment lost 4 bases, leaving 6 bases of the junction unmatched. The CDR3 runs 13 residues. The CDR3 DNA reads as TGTGCCAGCAGCCTTAGACTAGCCGGCGAGCAGTACTTC. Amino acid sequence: CASSLRLAGEQYF.

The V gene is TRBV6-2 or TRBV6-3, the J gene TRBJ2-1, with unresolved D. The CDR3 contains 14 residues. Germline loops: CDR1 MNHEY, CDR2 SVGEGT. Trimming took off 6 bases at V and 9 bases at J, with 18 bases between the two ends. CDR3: CASSLSPPNTEQFF. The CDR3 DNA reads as TGTGCCAGCAGCCTATCCCCCCCAAACACTGAGCAGTTCTTC.

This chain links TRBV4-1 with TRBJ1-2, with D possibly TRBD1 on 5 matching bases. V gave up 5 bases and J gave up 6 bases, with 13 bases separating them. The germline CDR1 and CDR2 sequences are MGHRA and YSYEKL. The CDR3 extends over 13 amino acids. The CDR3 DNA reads TGCGCCAGCAGCTCAGTTGGGGGAGATGGCTACACCTTC. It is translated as CASSSVGGDGYTF.

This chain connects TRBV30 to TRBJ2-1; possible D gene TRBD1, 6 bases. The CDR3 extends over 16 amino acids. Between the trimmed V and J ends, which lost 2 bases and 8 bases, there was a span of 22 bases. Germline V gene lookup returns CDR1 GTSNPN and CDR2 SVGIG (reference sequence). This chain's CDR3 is CAWSPNNRVPSDEQFF. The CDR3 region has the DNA TGTGCCTGGAGTCCCAATAACAGGGTACCCTCGGATGAGCAGTTCTTC. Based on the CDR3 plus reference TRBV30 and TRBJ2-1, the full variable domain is SQTIHQWPATLVQPVGSPLSLECTVEGTSNPNLYWYRQAAGRGLQLLFYSVGIGQISSEVPQNLSASRPQDRQFILSSKKLLLSDSGFYLCAWSPNNRVPSDEQFFGPGTRLTVL.

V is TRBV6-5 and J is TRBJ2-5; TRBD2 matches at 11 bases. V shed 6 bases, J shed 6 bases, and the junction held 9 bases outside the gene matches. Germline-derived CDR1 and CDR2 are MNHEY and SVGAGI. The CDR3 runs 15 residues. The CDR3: CASRTSSGGSKTQYF. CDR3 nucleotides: TGTGCCAGCAGGACGTCTAGCGGGGGGTCGAAGACCCAGTACTTC.

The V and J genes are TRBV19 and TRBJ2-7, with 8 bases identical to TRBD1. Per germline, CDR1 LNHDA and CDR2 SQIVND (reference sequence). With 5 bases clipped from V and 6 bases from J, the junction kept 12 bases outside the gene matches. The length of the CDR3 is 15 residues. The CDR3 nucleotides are TGTGCCAGTAGTTCCCTGGGGACAGGTTCGGGCGAGCAGTACTTC. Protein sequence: CASSSLGTGSGEQYF.

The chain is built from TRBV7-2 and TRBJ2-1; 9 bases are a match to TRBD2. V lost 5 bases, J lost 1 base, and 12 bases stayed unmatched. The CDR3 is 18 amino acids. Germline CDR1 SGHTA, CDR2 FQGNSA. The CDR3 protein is CASSKPRRGGGSYNEQFF. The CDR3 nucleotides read TGTGCCAGCAGCAAGCCCCGGCGGGGGGGCGGTTCCTACAATGAGCAGTTCTTC.

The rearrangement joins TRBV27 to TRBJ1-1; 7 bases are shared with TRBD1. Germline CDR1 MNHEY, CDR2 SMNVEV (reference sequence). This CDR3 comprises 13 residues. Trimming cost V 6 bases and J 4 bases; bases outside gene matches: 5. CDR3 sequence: CASSPDRATEAFF. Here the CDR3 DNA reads TGTGCCAGCAGCCCAGACAGGGCCACTGAAGCTTTCTTT.

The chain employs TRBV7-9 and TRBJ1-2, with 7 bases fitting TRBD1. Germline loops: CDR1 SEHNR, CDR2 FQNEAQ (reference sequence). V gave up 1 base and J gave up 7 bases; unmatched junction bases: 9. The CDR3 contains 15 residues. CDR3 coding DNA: TGTGCCAGCAGCTTAGTCGGCGGACGGACAGGTGGCTACACCTTC. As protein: CASSLVGGRTGGYTF.

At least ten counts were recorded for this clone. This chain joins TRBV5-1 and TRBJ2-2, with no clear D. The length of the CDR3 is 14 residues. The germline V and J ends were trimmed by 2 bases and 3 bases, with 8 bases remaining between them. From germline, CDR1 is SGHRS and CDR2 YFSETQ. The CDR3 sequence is CASSFGSYTGELFF. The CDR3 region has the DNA TGCGCCAGCAGCTTCGGAAGTTACACCGGGGAGCTGTTTTTT.

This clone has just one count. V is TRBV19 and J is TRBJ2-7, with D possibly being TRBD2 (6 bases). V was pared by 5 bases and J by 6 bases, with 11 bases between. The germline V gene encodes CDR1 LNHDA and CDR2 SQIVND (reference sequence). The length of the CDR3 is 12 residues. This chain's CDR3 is CASSSPGVEQYF. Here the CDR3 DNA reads TGTGCCAGTAGTTCCCCGGGGGTCGAGCAGTACTTC.

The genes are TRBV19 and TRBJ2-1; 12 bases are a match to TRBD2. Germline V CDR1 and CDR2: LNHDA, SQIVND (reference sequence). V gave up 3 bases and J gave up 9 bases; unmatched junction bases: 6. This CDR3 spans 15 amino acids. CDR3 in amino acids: CASSILAGGPLEQFF. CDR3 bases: TGTGCCAGTAGTATCCTAGCGGGGGGGCCGCTTGAGCAGTTCTTC.

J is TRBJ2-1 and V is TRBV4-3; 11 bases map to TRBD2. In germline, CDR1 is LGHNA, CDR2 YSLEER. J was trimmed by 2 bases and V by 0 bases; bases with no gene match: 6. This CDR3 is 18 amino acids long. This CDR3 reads CASSQDRASGGPYNEQFF. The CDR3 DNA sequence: TGCGCCAGCAGCCAAGATAGGGCTAGCGGGGGGCCCTACAATGAGCAGTTCTTC.

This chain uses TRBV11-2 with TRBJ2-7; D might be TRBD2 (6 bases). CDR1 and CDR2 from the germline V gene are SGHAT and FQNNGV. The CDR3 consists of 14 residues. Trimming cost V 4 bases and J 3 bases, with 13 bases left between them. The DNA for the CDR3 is TGTGCCAGCAGCTCACCGCGGGGTAACTACGAGCAGTACTTC. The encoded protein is CASSSPRGNYEQYF. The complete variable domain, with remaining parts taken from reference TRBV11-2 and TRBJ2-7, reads EAGVAQSPRYKIIEKRQSVAFWCNPISGHATLYWYQQILGQGPKLLIQFQNNGVVDDSQLPKDRFSAERLKGVDSTLKIQPAKLEDSAVYLCASSSPRGNYEQYFGPGTRLTVT.

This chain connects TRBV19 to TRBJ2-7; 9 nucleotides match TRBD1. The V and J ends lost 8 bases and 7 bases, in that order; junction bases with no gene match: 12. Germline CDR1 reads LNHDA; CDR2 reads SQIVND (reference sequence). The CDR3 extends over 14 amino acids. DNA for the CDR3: TGTGCCAGTGGTGCGGGACAGGGCCCTCTAGAGCAGTACTTC. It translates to CASGAGQGPLEQYF.

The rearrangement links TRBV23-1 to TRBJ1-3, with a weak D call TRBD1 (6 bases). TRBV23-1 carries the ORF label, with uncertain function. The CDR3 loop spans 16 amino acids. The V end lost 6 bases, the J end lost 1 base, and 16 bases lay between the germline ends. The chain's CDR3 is CASSLNQQGSGNTIYF. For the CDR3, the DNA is TGCGCCAGCAGCTTAAATCAACAGGGTTCTGGAAACACCATATATTTT.